These 21 T cell receptor beta chains originate from one sample sequenced in a study of control samples from healthy donors and cancer patients. This table comes from immunoSEQ multiplex PCR, and its TCRdb copy is limited to in-frame clones, with some not included. The table includes 150,000 to 200,000 clones, approximately 94% detected once. The specimen sequenced was blood. The receptors were gathered from a woman under 30 in good health.

This clone has only a few counts. The genes are TRBV4-3 and TRBJ1-6; a weak D match, TRBD1 (5 bases). Germline V lookup: CDR1 LGHNA, CDR2 YSLEER. V was clipped by 8 bases and J by 2 bases, with 10 bases between them. The CDR3 consists of 14 residues. The CDR3: CASSAGPYNSPLHF. The DNA for the CDR3 is TGCGCCAGCTCGGCAGGGCCCTATAATTCACCCCTCCACTTT.

V usage is TRBV7-9 and J usage is TRBJ1-1, with 7 bases identical to TRBD1. This CDR3 has 14 residues. The germline V gene encodes CDR1 SEHNR and CDR2 FQNEAQ (reference sequence). The V gene end was trimmed by 6 bases and the J gene end by 3 bases; junction bases not matched to a gene: 7. DNA for the CDR3: TGTGCCAGCAGACAAACAGGGGTGGACACTGAAGCTTTCTTT. Amino acids: CASRQTGVDTEAFF.

V is TRBV18 and J is TRBJ1-5, with D tentatively TRBD1 (6 bases). There are 15 residues in the CDR3. Trimming removed 3 bases from V and 8 bases from J, with 17 bases in between. Germline CDR1 reads KGHSH; CDR2 reads LQKENI. The CDR3 region is CASSPSQGRSEPQHF. In DNA, the CDR3 is TGTGCCAGCTCACCCAGCCAGGGGAGGAGTGAGCCCCAGCATTTT.

The chain joins TRBV27 to TRBJ2-7; TRBD2 matches at 10 bases. The germline V gene has CDR1 MNHEY and CDR2 SMNVEV (reference sequence). Trimming cost V 4 bases and J 6 bases; bases outside gene matches: 6. CDR3 length: 14 amino acids. The CDR3 protein is CASSYVAGGLEQYF. CDR3 nucleotide sequence: TGTGCCAGCAGTTATGTAGCGGGAGGTCTCGAGCAGTACTTC.

This chain connects TRBV3-1 (or the pseudogene TRBV3-2) to TRBJ1-4; TRBD1 is a possible D gene (6 bases). Germline V CDR1 and CDR2: LGHDT, YNNKEL (reference sequence). The ends were cut back, 0 bases at V and 4 bases at J, with 12 bases in the middle. There are 16 residues in the CDR3. The CDR3 nucleotides are TGTGCCAGCAGCCAAGAGTGGGACACGATTAATGAAAAACTGTTTTTT. Its translation: CASSQEWDTINEKLFF.

This chain links TRBV5-6 with TRBJ2-7; 10 bases are a match to TRBD2. V was pared by 1 base and J by 2 bases, with 9 bases of the junction left unmatched. The CDR3 runs to 17 residues. Germline assignment: CDR1 SGHDT and CDR2 YYEEEE. CDR3 bases: TGTGCCAGCAGCTTGTACCGCCTGGGACTAGCGACCTACGAGCAGTACTTC. It codes for CASSLYRLGLATYEQYF.

This CDR3 is CAISERGNYGYTF. The CDR3 DNA reads TGTGCCATCAGTGAGCGGGGTAACTATGGCTACACCTTC. J is TRBJ1-2 and V is TRBV10-3; D not resolved. V lost 2 bases and J lost 1, with 5 bases in between. Germline CDR1 and CDR2: ENHRY and SYGVKD. This CDR3 spans 13 amino acids.

The chain has TRBV7-2 and TRBJ1-2; D is perhaps TRBD1 (5 bases). The CDR3 runs 16 residues. Germline V lookup: CDR1 SGHTA, CDR2 FQGNSA. The germline V and J ends were trimmed by 3 bases and 1 base, with 15 bases remaining between them. The CDR3: CASSFRDLSNNYGYTF. CDR3 nucleotide sequence: TGTGCCAGCAGCTTCCGGGACCTTTCAAATAACTATGGCTACACCTTC. The whole variable domain, filled in from reference TRBV7-2 and TRBJ1-2, reads GAGVSQSPSNKVTEKGKDVELRCDPISGHTALYWYRQSLGQGLEFLIYFQGNSAPDKSGLPSDRFSAERTGGSVSTLTIQRTQQEDSAVYLCASSFRDLSNNYGYTFGSGTRLTVV.

Only one count was recorded for this clone. The chain couples TRBV10-3 to TRBJ2-5, with D perhaps TRBD1 or TRBD2 (7 bases each). V lost 3 bases to trimming and J lost 4 bases, with 15 bases between them. The CDR3 covers 15 residues. Germline V gene lookup returns CDR1 ENHRY and CDR2 SYGVKD. The CDR3 DNA follows: TGTGCCATCAGTGACAGAGGGGGCGGGAGAGAGACCCAGTACTTC. It codes for CAISDRGGGRETQYF.

The rearrangement uses TRBV7-8 and TRBJ2-7; D gene unclear. With 1 base removed from V and 0 bases from J, the gap between germline ends came to 10 bases. Germline V gives CDR1 SGHVS, CDR2 FQNEAQ. This CDR3 region has 15 residues. The CDR3 DNA follows: TGTGCCAGCAGCTTAGTGGCACTTGTCTCCTACGAGCAGTACTTC. Amino acid sequence: CASSLVALVSYEQYF. Full variable domain (missing parts from reference TRBV7-8 and TRBJ2-7): GAGVSQSPRYKVAKRGQDVALRCDPISGHVSLFWYQQALGQGPEFLTYFQNEAQLDKSGLPSDRFFAERPEGSVSTLKIQRTQQEDSAVYLCASSLVALVSYEQYFGPGTRLTVT.

The chain recombines TRBV28 with TRBJ2-7; no clear D. CDR1 and CDR2 (germline): MDHEN, SYDVKM. The CDR3 runs to 11 residues. Trimming removed 4 bases at V and 5 bases at J, with 6 bases between. CDR3 DNA: TGTGCCAGCAGTTACCACAACGAGCAGTACTTC. Translated: CASSYHNEQYF. The whole variable domain, filled in from reference TRBV28 and TRBJ2-7, reads DVKVTQSSRYLVKRTGEKVFLECVQDMDHENMFWYRQDPGLGLRLIYFSYDVKMKEKGDIPEGYSVSREKKERFSLILESASTNQTSMYLCASSYHNEQYFGPGTRLTVT.

In this sample, this clone turned up once. The chain recombines TRBV7-6 with TRBJ1-2; the D is unclear. The CDR3 totals 15 residues. V shed 5 bases and J shed 6 bases, with 19 bases lying between them. Germline CDR1 is SGHVS and CDR2 is FNYEAQ. CDR3 sequence: CASSLFGGQSDGYTF. For the CDR3, the DNA is TGTGCCAGCAGCCTCTTTGGAGGGCAGTCTGATGGCTACACCTTC. Looking up the rest from reference TRBV7-6 and TRBJ1-2 gives the full variable domain: GAGVSQSPRYKVTKRGQDVALRCDPISGHVSLYWYRQALGQGPEFLTYFNYEAQQDKSGLPNDRFSAERPEGSISTLTIQRTEQRDSAMYRCASSLFGGQSDGYTFGSGTRLTVV.

The rearrangement links TRBV11-2 to TRBJ2-1; D uncertain. Germline V gene lookup returns CDR1 SGHAT and CDR2 FQNNGV. This CDR3 is built from 11 residues. The V and J ends lost 2 bases and 7 bases respectively, with 3 bases between them. CDR3 loop: CASSLQNEQFF. In nucleotides, the CDR3 is TGTGCCAGCAGCTTACAGAATGAGCAGTTCTTC.

This clone has only one observation. V and J are TRBV5-1 and TRBJ1-3, with D unresolved. This CDR3 is built from 14 residues. The V end was cut by 4 bases, the J end by 2 bases, with 10 bases between. Germline V lookup: CDR1 SGHRS, CDR2 YFSETQ. The CDR3 DNA sequence: TGCGCCAGCAGCCGCGGGAGGGCTGGAAACACCATATATTTT. It specifies CASSRGRAGNTIYF.

This CDR3 reads CASSHSSSVLPDTQYF. The CDR3 DNA is TGTGCCAGCAGCCATTCTTCTAGCGTACTACCAGATACGCAGTATTTT. This sequence joins TRBV3-1 (or the pseudogene TRBV3-2) and TRBJ2-3, with D perhaps TRBD2 (6 bases). From germline, CDR1 is LGHDT and CDR2 YNNKEL (reference sequence). The CDR3 has 16 residues. Trimming stripped 3 bases from V and 4 bases from J, with 17 bases between.

Concerning this clone: Additional DNA sequences in this sample encode the identical CDR3. The chain employs TRBV6-5 and TRBJ1-5; D uncertain. CDR1 MNHEY and CDR2 SVGAGI come from the germline V gene. V was clipped by 2 bases and J by 1 base, with 3 bases between them. The CDR3 is 13 residues long. This CDR3 reads CASSYGSNQPQHF. The CDR3 DNA sequence: TGTGCCAGCAGTTACGGGAGCAATCAGCCCCAGCATTTT.

This clone has only one observation. The chain has TRBV19 and TRBJ2-7, with D possibly being TRBD1 (5 bases). The ends were cut back, 4 bases at V and 0 bases at J, with 13 bases in the middle. In germline, CDR1 is LNHDA, CDR2 SQIVND (reference sequence). This CDR3 spans 15 amino acids. CDR3 amino acids: CASSKKPDNSYEQYF. In DNA, the CDR3 is TGTGCCAGTAGTAAAAAACCGGACAACTCCTACGAGCAGTACTTC.

The chain links TRBV6-5 to TRBJ1-1; no reliable D call. Germline lookup yields CDR1 MNHEY and CDR2 SVGAGI. This CDR3 has 14 residues. The V gene lost 6 bases and the J gene lost 0 bases, with 11 bases spanning the gap. The CDR3 spells CASSFRIMNTEAFF. Written as DNA, the CDR3 is TGTGCCAGCAGCTTCAGGATTATGAACACTGAAGCTTTCTTT.

The rearrangement joins TRBV13 to TRBJ1-2; 7 bases agree with TRBD1. The V segment lost 5 bases and the J segment 4 bases; nucleotides outside the gene matches: 16. This CDR3 has 17 amino acids. In germline, CDR1 is PRHDT, CDR2 FYEKMQ (reference sequence). CDR3 amino acids: CASSNLDNPGQLYGYTF. DNA for the CDR3: TGTGCCAGCAGCAATCTTGATAACCCGGGACAGCTCTATGGCTACACCTTC.

The V call is TRBV11-3, the J call TRBJ1-1; no definite D call. This CDR3 spans 12 amino acids. Looked up from germline, CDR1 is SGHNT and CDR2 is YENEEA. V lost 1 base to trimming and J lost 6 bases, with 6 bases between them. The CDR3 loop is CASSLGYAEAFF. For the CDR3, the DNA is TGTGCCAGCAGCTTAGGATACGCTGAAGCTTTCTTT.

V is TRBV6-2 or TRBV6-3 and J is TRBJ1-1; 7 positions agree with TRBD1. This CDR3 comprises 16 residues. Germline assignment: CDR1 MNHEY and CDR2 SVGEGT. Trimming removed 0 bases from V and 4 bases from J; junction bases left unmatched: 8. This chain's CDR3 is CASSYSPDRLFTEAFF. The CDR3 region has the DNA TGTGCCAGCAGTTACTCGCCGGACAGGCTGTTCACTGAAGCTTTCTTT.